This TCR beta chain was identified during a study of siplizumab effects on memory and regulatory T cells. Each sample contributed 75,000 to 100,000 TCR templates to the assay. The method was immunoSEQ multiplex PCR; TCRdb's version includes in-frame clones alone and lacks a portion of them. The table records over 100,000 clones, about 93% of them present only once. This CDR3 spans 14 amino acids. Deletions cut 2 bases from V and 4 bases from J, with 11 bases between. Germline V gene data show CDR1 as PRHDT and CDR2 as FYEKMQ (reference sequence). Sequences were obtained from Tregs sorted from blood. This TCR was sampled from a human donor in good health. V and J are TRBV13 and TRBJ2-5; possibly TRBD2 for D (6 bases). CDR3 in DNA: TGTGCCAGCAGCTTAAGTACTAGCCTAGAGACCCAGTACTTC. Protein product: CASSLSTSLETQYF. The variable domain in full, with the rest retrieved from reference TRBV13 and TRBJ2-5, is AAGVIQSPRHLIKEKRETATLKCYPIPRHDTVYWYQQGPGQDPQFLISFYEKMQSDKGSIPDRFSAQQFSDYHSELNMSSLELGDSALYFCASSLSTSLETQYFGPGTRLLVL.